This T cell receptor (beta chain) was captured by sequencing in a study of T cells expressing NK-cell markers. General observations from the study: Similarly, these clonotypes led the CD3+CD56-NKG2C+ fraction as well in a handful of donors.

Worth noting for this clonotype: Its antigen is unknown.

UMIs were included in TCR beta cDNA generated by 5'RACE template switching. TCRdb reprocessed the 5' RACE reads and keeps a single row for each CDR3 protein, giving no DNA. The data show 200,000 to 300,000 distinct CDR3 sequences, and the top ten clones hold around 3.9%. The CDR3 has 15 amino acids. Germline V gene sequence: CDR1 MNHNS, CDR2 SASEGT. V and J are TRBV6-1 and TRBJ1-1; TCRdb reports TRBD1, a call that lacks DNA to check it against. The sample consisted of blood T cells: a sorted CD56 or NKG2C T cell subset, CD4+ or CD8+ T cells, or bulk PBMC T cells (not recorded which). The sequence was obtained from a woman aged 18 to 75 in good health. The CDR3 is CASSPRTGVNTEAFF.